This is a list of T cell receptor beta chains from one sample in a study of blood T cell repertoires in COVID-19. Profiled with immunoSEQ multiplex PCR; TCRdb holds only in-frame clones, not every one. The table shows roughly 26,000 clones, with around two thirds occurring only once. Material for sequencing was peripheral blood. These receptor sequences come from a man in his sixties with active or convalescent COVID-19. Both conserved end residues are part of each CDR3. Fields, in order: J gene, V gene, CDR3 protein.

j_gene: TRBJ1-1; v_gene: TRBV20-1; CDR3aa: CSASPGRGTEAFF
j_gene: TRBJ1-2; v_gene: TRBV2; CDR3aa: CASSGQDKGYTF
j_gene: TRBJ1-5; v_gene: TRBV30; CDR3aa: CAWSVLGRSSNQPQHF
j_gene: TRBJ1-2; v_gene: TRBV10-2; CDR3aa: CASSDPTLITGTGIAYGYTF
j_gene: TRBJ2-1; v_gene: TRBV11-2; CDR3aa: CASSPLLGKGDNYNEQFF
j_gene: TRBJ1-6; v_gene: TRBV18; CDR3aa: CASSPAFPSSYNSPLHF
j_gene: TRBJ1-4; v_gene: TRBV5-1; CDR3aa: CASSSNSATNEKLFF
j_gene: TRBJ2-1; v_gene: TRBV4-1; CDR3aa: CASSHPTGNNEQFF
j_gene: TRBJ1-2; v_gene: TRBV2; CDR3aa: CASSPDSNYGYTF
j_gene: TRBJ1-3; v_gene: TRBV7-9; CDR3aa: CASSLSFRTDGNTIYF
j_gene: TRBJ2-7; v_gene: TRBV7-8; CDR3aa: CASSLASGKTYEQYF
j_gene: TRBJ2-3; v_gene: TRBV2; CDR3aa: CASKGGGWTDTQYF
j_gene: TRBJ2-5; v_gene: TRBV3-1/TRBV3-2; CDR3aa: CASSPAGGTETQYF
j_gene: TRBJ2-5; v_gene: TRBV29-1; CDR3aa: CSVEGLDGKTQYF
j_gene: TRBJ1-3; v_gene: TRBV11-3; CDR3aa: CASSLEGLPGNTIYF
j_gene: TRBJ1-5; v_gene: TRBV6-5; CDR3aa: CASSPQGGGNQPQHF
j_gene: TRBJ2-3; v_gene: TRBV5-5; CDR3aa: CASSSSMSQSSSTDTQYF
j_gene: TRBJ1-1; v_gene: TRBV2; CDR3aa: CASSVAKGQGGGKAFF
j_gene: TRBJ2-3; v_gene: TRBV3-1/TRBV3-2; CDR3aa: CASSQGAGSTDTQYF
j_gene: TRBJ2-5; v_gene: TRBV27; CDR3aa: CASSRRGGVETQYF
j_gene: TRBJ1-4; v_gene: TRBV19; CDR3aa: CASSTPGQGTEKLFF
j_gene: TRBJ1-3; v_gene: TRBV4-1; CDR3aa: CASSQGPGQLSGNTIYF
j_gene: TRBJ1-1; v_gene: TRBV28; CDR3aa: CASSLNRRAFF
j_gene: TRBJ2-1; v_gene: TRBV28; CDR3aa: CASSTSGAYNEQFF
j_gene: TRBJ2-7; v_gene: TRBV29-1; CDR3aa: CSVRGELREQYF
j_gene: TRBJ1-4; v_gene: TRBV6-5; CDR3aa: CASKSEGPYEKLFF
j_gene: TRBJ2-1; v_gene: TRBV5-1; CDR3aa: CASSLMGGGASYNEQFF
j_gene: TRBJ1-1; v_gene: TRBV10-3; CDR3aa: CAISVAQLAEAFF
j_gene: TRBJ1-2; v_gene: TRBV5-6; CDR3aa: CASSKRQASYGYTF
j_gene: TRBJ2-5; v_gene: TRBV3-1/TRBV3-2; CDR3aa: CASSQEASGSWETQYF
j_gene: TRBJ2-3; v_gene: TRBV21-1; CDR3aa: CASSPLGRGRTDTQYF
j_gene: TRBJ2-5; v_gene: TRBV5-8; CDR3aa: CASSQPTGRKETQYF
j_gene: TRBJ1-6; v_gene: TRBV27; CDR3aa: CASSLWEGAGSPLHF